The T cell receptor beta chain under discussion was sequenced for a study of T-cell memory formation after mild COVID-19 (dated by TCRdb to the early 2020s). Some background on the complete study: TCR sequence clusters from the two donors were largely donor specific. In a couple of donors, T-cell clones that expanded and contracted after mild COVID-19 were followed by sequencing TCRalpha and TCRbeta repertoires longitudinally. The cohort comprised two young, previously healthy adult volunteers, one female and one male. On the study overall, not on this receptor specifically: Only a couple of mild cases were covered in the study, and larger cohorts including severe cases with pre-infection samples were considered necessary. Balanced CD4/CD8 phenotypes were observed for clones contracting from day 15 to 85, whereas a bias towards CD4+ was observed for a second wave of clones expanding from day 15 to 37. Some responding clones were detected in pre-infection memory, which suggested that pre-existing cross-reactive memory T cells had joined the SARS-CoV-2 response. Whether the second-wave clones peaking on day 37 were SARS-CoV-2 specific was not confirmed. Contracting CD4+ clones appeared mostly in the CM and EM memory subsets, whereas CD8+ clones were enriched in EMRA.

The listed sequencing device is Illumina NovaSeq 6000. Using 5'RACE with constant-segment primers, TCRalpha and TCRbeta cDNA libraries were constructed, with sample barcodes and unique molecular identifiers added in the process. RNA was extracted from every sample with Trizol reagent. Library amplification was performed in two PCR steps, and a second sample barcode and Illumina TruSeq adapters were introduced in the second step. Libraries were sequenced on an Illumina NovaSeq with 2 x 150 bp paired-end reads. Under the source paper's analysis protocol: The reads were demultiplexed and collapsed into UMI-guided consensus sequences using migec v1.2.7. Using mixcr v2.1.11, UMI consensuses were aligned to TRA and TRB V and J templates and then assembled into clonotypes. Clonotypes were classified as expanded or contracted when called significant by both edgeR and NoisET, with noise models trained on biological replicates. For edgeR calls, a false discovery rate-adjusted p below 0.01 and a log2 fold-change threshold of 1 were applied. PCA with hierarchical clustering of max-normalized trajectories of the 1000 most abundant clonotypes was used as exploratory dynamics analysis. Separately sequenced CD4+ and CD8+ repertoires were used to assign the CD4 or CD8 phenotype of responding clones. TCRdb itself trimmed the public reads at Q25 with fastp, ran MiXCR and retained productive beta chains. Each entry is one CDR3 protein sequence, shown with its most common DNA and genes. The V and J calls here are based on TCRdb, not the publication. Recorded for this sample are approximately 89,000 distinct CDR3 sequences; roughly 13% of them occurred a single time. Roughly 40% of the sample lies in the top ten.

This clonotype was detected ten times or more. What this receptor recognizes is not known. No base-level quality is on record; no much larger clone is a single base apart. PBMCs were isolated by Ficoll-Paque density gradient centrifugation. V is cut by 4 bases and J by 4 bases, and the space between the germline ends is 15 bases. CDR1 and CDR2 are read off the germline V gene as SGHTA and FQGTGA. The CDR3 covers 15 residues, taking in both the cysteine and the phenylalanine. Here the CDR3 DNA is all that survives: 45 bases in frame from base 1. The chain joins TRBV7-3 to TRBJ2-3, and possibly TRBD2, on 6 matching bases. This sequence originates from a man between 18 and 29 years old who had mild COVID-19 (a few samples of this study predate the infection). The sample titles of this study are shuffled in the database, so cell type and time point are left out; the donor was told from shared clones. The sample consisted of PBMCs or a T cell subset sorted from them (not recorded which). The encoded CDR3 is CASSSPSGEADTQYF. At the DNA level, the sequence is TGTGCCAGCAGCTCCCCTAGTGGGGAGGCAGATACGCAGTATTTT.